The 20 T cell receptor beta chains below come from one sample, sequenced in a study of beta chain features in type 1 diabetes. Sequencing targeted expressed TCRB transcripts, as all isolated RNA had been reverse transcribed. TCRdb's table, derived via immunoSEQ multiplex PCR, lists solely in-frame clones and lacks some. The sample records about 620,000 clones, 15% to 17% being singletons. Sequencing was done on a sample of naive CD4+ T cells from blood. These receptors originate from a man in his late teens or twenties in good health.

This clone was recorded a few times. This sequence joins TRBV29-1 and TRBJ1-1; D not certain. Trimming stripped 7 bases from V and 0 bases from J, with 12 bases between. The CDR3 consists of 13 residues. The V gene's germline CDR1 is SQVTM and CDR2 ANQGSEA. This CDR3 is CSAWQQMNTEAFF. Here the CDR3 DNA reads TGCAGCGCGTGGCAACAGATGAACACTGAAGCTTTCTTT.

This clone has a count of ten or more. The rearrangement uses TRBV28 and TRBJ2-1; possibly TRBD1 for D (6 bases). Germline CDR1 is MDHEN and CDR2 is SYDVKM. This CDR3 has 16 residues. The V end was cut by 5 bases, the J end by 8 bases, with 22 bases between. CDR3: CASSTAGTTLPHEQFF. The CDR3 DNA follows: TGTGCCAGCAGTACGGCCGGGACAACCTTGCCACATGAGCAGTTCTTC.

This chain connects TRBV4-3 to TRBJ1-2; possible D gene TRBD1, 5 bases. Germline CDR1 LGHNA, CDR2 YSLEER. V gave up 0 bases and J gave up 6 bases, with 8 bases separating them. The CDR3 sequence is 13 residues long. The CDR3 reads CASSQEQGHGYTF. DNA for the CDR3: TGCGCCAGCAGCCAAGAGCAGGGCCATGGCTACACCTTC.

This chain links TRBV6-5 with TRBJ1-2; weak D call: TRBD1 (6 bases). Trimming pared 4 bases from V and 5 bases from J, leaving 20 bases between. This CDR3 has 16 amino acids. The germline CDR1 and CDR2 sequences are MNHEY and SVGAGI. In DNA, the CDR3 is TGTGCCAGCAGTTTAACAGGGTCATCGGAAGGGTATGGCTACACCTTC. It yields the protein CASSLTGSSEGYGYTF.

This clone has more than one count but fewer than ten. The chain uses TRBV6-5 and TRBJ2-5; D gene uncertain. The CDR3 is 14 amino acids. CDR1 is MNHEY, CDR2 SVGAGI, per germline. V was pared by 2 bases and J by 1 base, with 8 bases between. The CDR3 DNA follows: TGTGCCAGCAGTTACGGCCGGGTCCAAGAGACCCAGTACTTC. Translating it yields CASSYGRVQETQYF.

This clone was counted between two and nine times. This rearrangement joins TRBV7-2 to TRBJ2-7; TRBD1 matches at 10 bases. The trim removed 6 bases at V and 2 bases at J, leaving 10 bases unmatched. Germline CDR1 reads SGHTA; CDR2 reads FQGNSA. CDR3 length equals 16 residues. CDR3 coding DNA: TGTGCCAGCAGGCGTGGTCCGGGACAGGGGACCTACGAGCAGTACTTC. Its translation: CASRRGPGQGTYEQYF.

This clone was counted a few times. The rearrangement joins TRBV9 to TRBJ2-3; D tentatively reads TRBD1 or TRBD2 (5 bases each). V lost 2 bases, J lost 2 bases, and 21 bases lay in between. This CDR3 region has 18 residues. Germline V gene data show CDR1 as SGDLS and CDR2 as YYNGEE. The CDR3 nucleotides are TGTGCCAGCAGCGTCTCCAAGCACTCGGGACGGACCACAGATACGCAGTATTTT. It translates to CASSVSKHSGRTTDTQYF.

The chain combines TRBV15 with TRBJ2-3; TRBD2 matches 11 bases. CDR1 is LNHNV and CDR2 is YYDKDF in the germline V gene (reference sequence). After removal of 0 bases from V and 1 base from J, the junction contained 6 bases not matched to a gene. The CDR3 consists of 18 residues. DNA for the CDR3: TGTGCCACCAGCAGAGATAGAACTAGCGGGGGACGCACAGATACGCAGTATTTT. This sequence encodes CATSRDRTSGGRTDTQYF.

The chain employs TRBV27 and TRBJ2-3; no reliable D call. This CDR3 has 17 residues. The V end lost 1 base, the J end lost 0 bases, and 14 bases lay between the germline ends. CDR1 MNHEY and CDR2 SMNVEV come from the germline V gene (reference sequence). The CDR3 coding sequence is TGTGCCAGCAGTTTATTCCCCCCCTTATTGAGCACAGATACGCAGTATTTT. This sequence encodes CASSLFPPLLSTDTQYF.

This clone was seen more than once but under ten times. The chain employs TRBV4-1 and TRBJ1-2; D is unclear. CDR1 is MGHRA and CDR2 is YSYEKL in the germline V gene. The CDR3 runs to 10 residues. V was clipped by 11 bases and J by 7 bases, with 11 bases between them. The DNA of the CDR3 is TGCGCCGGCCCTGCGTCTGGCTACACCTTC. This sequence encodes CAGPASGYTF.

The V and J genes are TRBV12-5 and TRBJ1-1; 7 positions match TRBD1. Per germline, CDR1 LGHNT and CDR2 FRNRAP. The CDR3 consists of 18 residues. Unmatched junction bases numbered 13, after V lost 2 bases and J lost 1 base. This CDR3 reads CASGLRVGQEGRNTEAFF. CDR3 sequence (DNA): TGTGCTAGTGGTTTGAGGGTAGGACAGGAAGGGCGGAACACTGAAGCTTTCTTT.

This clone was found a few times. The J gene is TRBJ1-2, the V gene TRBV28; D is ambiguous. Germline V gene data show CDR1 as MDHEN and CDR2 as SYDVKM. The CDR3 totals 12 residues. The germline V and J ends were trimmed by 5 bases and 4 bases, with 8 bases remaining between them. CDR3 sequence (DNA): TGTGCCAGCAGTCCACGGGCCTATGGCTACACCTTC. It translates to CASSPRAYGYTF.

J is TRBJ2-2 and V is TRBV27; 11 bases line up with TRBD2. The CDR3 is made up of 16 amino acids. The J segment lost 0 bases and the V segment lost 5 bases, leaving 2 bases of the junction unmatched. CDR1 is MNHEY, CDR2 SMNVEV, per germline (reference sequence). CDR3 DNA: TGTGCCAGCAGTCGTAGCGGGAGGGCGAACACCGGGGAGCTGTTTTTT. Translating gives CASSRSGRANTGELFF.

The table lists this clone with a few counts. The rearrangement joins TRBV5-4 to TRBJ2-1; 7 nucleotides match TRBD1. CDR1 is SGHNT and CDR2 is YYREEE in the germline V gene (reference sequence). CDR3 size: 17 residues. The J segment lost 7 bases and the V segment lost 4 bases, leaving 17 bases of the junction unmatched. CDR3 coding DNA: TGTGCCAGCAGCCGACCGTTAGACAGGGCGGAAGAAAATGAGCAGTTCTTC. It yields the protein CASSRPLDRAEENEQFF.

The V call is TRBV2, the J call TRBJ1-1; the D is unclear. Germline CDR1 is SNHLY and CDR2 is FYNNEI. Trimming took 7 bases from V and 6 from J, leaving 18 bases between them. The CDR3 extends over 14 amino acids. The CDR3 sequence: CASNSESAGAEAFF. The CDR3, as DNA: TGTGCCAGCAACTCCGAGAGCGCGGGAGCTGAAGCTTTCTTT.

There are a few counts of this clone. The chain recombines TRBV5-1 with TRBJ2-3, with 7 bases that match TRBD1. Germline loops: CDR1 SGHRS, CDR2 YFSETQ. Germline trimming cut 3 bases from V and 6 bases from J; bases unmatched to any gene: 7. This CDR3 spans 14 amino acids. CDR3: CASSSPSQGDTQYF. The CDR3 DNA sequence: TGCGCCAGCAGCTCGCCTTCACAGGGGGATACGCAGTATTTT.

The V and J genes are TRBV5-4 and TRBJ1-1; D is ambiguous. This CDR3 region has 12 residues. Per germline, CDR1 SGHNT and CDR2 YYREEE (reference sequence). V was shortened by 5 bases and J by 3 bases, with 8 bases between the two germline ends. The DNA for the CDR3 is TGTGCCAGCAGTGGCCGGGACACTGAAGCTTTCTTT. Its translation: CASSGRDTEAFF.

The chain links TRBV19 to TRBJ2-7, with D possibly TRBD2 on 7 matching bases. Germline values: CDR1 LNHDA, CDR2 SQIVND (reference sequence). The CDR3 has 15 residues. V lost 5 bases to trimming and J lost 6 bases, with 20 bases between them. The CDR3 sequence is CASSSKSPGGFEQYF. For the CDR3, the DNA is TGTGCCAGTAGTTCAAAGAGCCCGGGGGGCTTCGAGCAGTACTTC.

A few counts support this clone. This chain joins TRBV6-5 and TRBJ1-3; no clear D gene. CDR3 length equals 16 residues. Germline V CDR1 and CDR2: MNHEY, SVGAGI. V lost 0 bases and J lost 0, with 9 bases in between. The DNA for the CDR3 is TGTGCCAGCAGTTACTCGACCAGGTACTCTGGAAACACCATATATTTT. Translation gives CASSYSTRYSGNTIYF.

Note on this clone: The same CDR3 arises from other DNA sequences in this sample as well. V is TRBV7-2 and J is TRBJ2-5, with D perhaps matching TRBD1 (6 bases). Trimming stripped 4 bases from V and 2 bases from J, with 8 bases between. CDR1 SGHTA and CDR2 FQGNSA come from the germline V gene. This CDR3 spans 13 amino acids. The CDR3 sequence: CASSSRGQETQYF. CDR3 nucleotide sequence: TGTGCCAGCAGCTCAAGGGGGCAAGAGACCCAGTACTTC.